Shown below are 10 T cell receptor beta chains from a single sample sequenced in a study of response to subunit inactivated influenza vaccine. TCRdb analysed the RT-PCR reads with MiXCR anew, one entry per CDR3 protein. The profile covers about 520,000 distinct CDR3 sequences, with 6.5% to 8% appearing a single time and approximately 14% taken by the ten largest. The input for sequencing was PBMCs from blood, taken less than 30 months after vaccination. These receptors all stem from a man in his fifties or sixties who received an inactivated influenza vaccine.

This clonotype was counted only a few times. The V call is TRBV7-9, the J call TRBJ2-7; TRBD2 agrees at 9 bases. Germline trimming cut 4 bases from V and 5 bases from J; bases unmatched to any gene: 12. This CDR3 has 16 residues. CDR1 is SEHNR and CDR2 is FQNEAQ in the germline V gene (reference sequence). CDR3 region: CASSSLAGKARNEQYF. In DNA form, the CDR3 reads TGTGCCAGCAGCTCGCTAGCGGGAAAGGCTCGGAACGAGCAGTACTTC.

This clonotype has more than one count but fewer than ten. The chain employs TRBV5-8 and TRBJ2-1; TRBD2 matches at 11 bases. This CDR3 has 17 amino acids. The trim removed 5 bases at V and 0 bases at J, leaving 7 bases unmatched. Per the germline V gene, CDR1 is SGHTS and CDR2 is YDEGEE. The CDR3 sequence: CASSHLAGGSSYNEQFF. The DNA for the CDR3 is TGTGCCAGCAGTCATCTAGCGGGAGGAAGCTCCTACAATGAGCAGTTCTTC.

This clonotype was recorded a few times. V and J are TRBV12-3 or TRBV12-4 and TRBJ2-5; TRBD1 agrees at 11 bases. The CDR3 is 15 residues long. The J segment lost 5 bases and the V segment lost 6 bases, leaving 8 bases of the junction unmatched. In nucleotides, the CDR3 is TGTGCCAGCAGACATAGGACAGGGGGCGCTGAGACCCAGTACTTC. Encoded protein: CASRHRTGGAETQYF.

The genes are TRBV20-1 and TRBJ2-1; 16 nucleotides line up with TRBD2. This CDR3 is 17 amino acids long. V was clipped by 8 bases and J by 9 bases; unmatched bases: 16. The germline V gene encodes CDR1 DFQATT and CDR2 SNEGSKA (reference sequence). The CDR3 coding sequence is TGCAGTCTGCAGAGTGGGACTAGCGGGAGGGTCGGGGGTGAGCAGTTCTTC. This translates into CSLQSGTSGRVGGEQFF.

This clonotype was found many times. This chain joins TRBV6-5 and TRBJ1-2, with a weak D call TRBD1 (6 bases). The CDR3 length is 15 residues. Germline lookup yields CDR1 MNHEY and CDR2 SVGAGI. V dropped 0 bases and J dropped 5 bases, with 13 bases sitting between them. As DNA, the CDR3 is TGTGCCAGCAGTTACTCGTTACAGGGATCTTATGGCTACACCTTC. Amino acids: CASSYSLQGSYGYTF.

J is TRBJ2-3 and V is TRBV20-1, with a possible D match to TRBD2 (5 bases). Trimming removed 2 bases at V and 1 base at J, with 10 bases between. This CDR3 has 14 residues. Looked up from germline, CDR1 is DFQATT and CDR2 is SNEGSKA (reference sequence). The CDR3 region is CSARSLRGTDTQYF. In nucleotides, the CDR3 is TGCAGTGCTAGATCTCTGCGGGGCACAGATACGCAGTATTTT.

The CDR3 DNA reads as TGTGCCATCAGTGATGAGAGGGAGACCCAGTACTTC. Amino acid sequence: CAISDERETQYF. The J gene is TRBJ2-5, the V gene TRBV10-3; D is uncertain. Per germline, CDR1 ENHRY and CDR2 SYGVKD. The CDR3 spans 12 residues. The ends were cut back, 3 bases at V and 5 bases at J, with 7 bases in the middle.

In this sample, this clonotype turned up a few times. V usage is TRBV15 and J usage is TRBJ2-1; D unclear. The CDR3 length is 15 residues. The V end was cut by 2 bases, the J end by 2 bases, with 10 bases between. Germline assignment: CDR1 LNHNV and CDR2 YYDKDF (reference sequence). For the CDR3, the DNA is TGTGCCACCAGCAGATCGTATACCCCCTACAATGAGCAGTTCTTC. Translating it yields CATSRSYTPYNEQFF.

This clonotype has only a few counts. The CDR3 DNA sequence: TGTGCCAGCAGCTCTAGGTCGGAGGGGACCCAGTACTTC. Amino acids: CASSSRSEGTQYF. The chain joins TRBV7-8 to TRBJ2-5; D perhaps matches TRBD2 (6 bases). The CDR3 is 13 amino acids. Trimming pared 4 bases from V and 7 bases from J, leaving 13 bases between. The V gene's germline CDR1 is SGHVS and CDR2 FQNEAQ.

This clonotype was counted at least ten times. The chain is built from TRBV5-1 and TRBJ1-1; 7 positions agree with TRBD1. There are 15 residues in the CDR3. In germline, CDR1 is SGHRS, CDR2 YFSETQ. The V segment lost 4 bases and the J segment 1 base; nucleotides outside the gene matches: 7. CDR3 nucleotide sequence: TGCGCCAGCAGCCCAATGGGACAGACGAACACTGAAGCTTTCTTT. Translation gives CASSPMGQTNTEAFF.